The clone carrying this T cell receptor (beta chain) was seen a few times. At one end the junction does not follow the germline gene, possibly because of a read error. Profiled with immunoSEQ multiplex PCR; TCRdb holds only in-frame clones, not every one. This sample yields over 8,000 clones, of which 75% to 90% are seen a single time; roughly 25% belongs to the top ten. The data stem from a study of T cells after somatic rescue of genetic block. The CDR3 sequence is 16 residues long. Per the germline V gene, CDR1 is SEHNR and CDR2 is FQNEAQ (reference sequence). Sequencing was performed on peripheral blood mononuclear cells (PBMCs). The TCR sequence derives from a boy younger than 18. This chain uses TRBV7-9 with TRBJ1-3, with 10 bases fitting TRBD1. The DNA for the CDR3 is TGTGCCAGCAGCTTAGGAACTCACGGGACAGGGGATACACCTAATTTT. It yields the protein CASSLGTHGTGDTPNF.